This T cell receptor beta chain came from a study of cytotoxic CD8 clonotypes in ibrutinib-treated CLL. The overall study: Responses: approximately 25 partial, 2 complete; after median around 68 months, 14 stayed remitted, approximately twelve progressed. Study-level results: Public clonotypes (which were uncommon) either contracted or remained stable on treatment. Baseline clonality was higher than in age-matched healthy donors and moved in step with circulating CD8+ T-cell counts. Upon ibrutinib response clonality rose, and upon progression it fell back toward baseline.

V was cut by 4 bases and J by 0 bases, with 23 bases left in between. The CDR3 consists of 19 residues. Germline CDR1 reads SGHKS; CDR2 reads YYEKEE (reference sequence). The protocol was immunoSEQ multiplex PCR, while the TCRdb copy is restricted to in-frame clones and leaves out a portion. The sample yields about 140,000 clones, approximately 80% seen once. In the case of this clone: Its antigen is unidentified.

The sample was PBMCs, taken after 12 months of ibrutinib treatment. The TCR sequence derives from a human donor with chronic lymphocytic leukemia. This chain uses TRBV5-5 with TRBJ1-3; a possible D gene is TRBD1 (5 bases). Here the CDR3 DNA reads TGTGCCAGCAGCCCTGCCCATCCACTGTACAGGATCTCTGGAAACACCATATATTTT. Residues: CASSPAHPLYRISGNTIYF.